What follows are 28 T cell receptor beta chains derived from one specimen sequenced in a study of blood T cell repertoires in COVID-19. Clones were read by immunoSEQ multiplex PCR, and TCRdb kept only the in-frame ones, dropping some. The table shows about 250,000 clones, with about 90% occurring only once. The sequencing sample was made of peripheral blood. The receptors were gathered from an elderly man with acute or convalescent COVID-19.

The chain recombines TRBV25-1 with TRBJ1-3; 7 nucleotides agree with TRBD1. Per germline, CDR1 MGHDK and CDR2 SYGVNS. The CDR3 extends over 14 amino acids. J gave up 4 bases and V 6 bases, and 6 bases lay outside the gene matches. The DNA of the CDR3 is TGTGCCAGCAGAGGGACAGACTACGGAAACACCATATATTTT. This gives the protein CASRGTDYGNTIYF.

Here the CDR3 reads CSVGGTVNTEAFF. The CDR3 DNA sequence: TGCAGCGTTGGGGGGACAGTGAACACTGAAGCTTTCTTT. The V and J genes are TRBV29-1 and TRBJ1-1, with 7 bases lining up with TRBD1. The CDR3 is made up of 13 amino acids. The germline V gene encodes CDR1 SQVTM and CDR2 ANQGSEA. Trimming at V came to 4 bases and at J to 0 bases, leaving 2 bases not matched to a gene.

The chain carries TRBV5-1 and TRBJ2-7; 7 nucleotides line up with TRBD1. Per germline, CDR1 SGHRS and CDR2 YFSETQ. The CDR3 loop spans 13 amino acids. V was pared by 7 bases and J by 1 base, with 5 bases of the junction left unmatched. The CDR3 is CASADRASYEQYF. The CDR3 DNA sequence: TGCGCCAGCGCAGACAGGGCGTCCTACGAGCAGTACTTC.

This chain links TRBV7-2 with TRBJ2-7; a possible D gene is TRBD1 (7 bases). V was clipped by 3 bases and J by 2 bases, with 14 bases between them. Germline V gene data show CDR1 as SGHTA and CDR2 as FQGNSA. CDR3 length: 15 amino acids. The CDR3 sequence is CASSLGTASAYEQYF. The CDR3 DNA sequence: TGTGCCAGCAGCTTGGGGACAGCTAGCGCCTACGAGCAGTACTTC.

Here the CDR3 DNA reads TGTGCCAGCAGTTCTTTGAGTAACTATGGCTACACCTTC. As protein: CASSSLSNYGYTF. The chain carries TRBV6-2 or TRBV6-3 and TRBJ1-2; D remains ambiguous. CDR1 is MNHEY, CDR2 SVGEGT, per germline. V was cut by 4 bases and J by 1 base, with 7 bases left in between. This CDR3 region has 13 residues.

The sample holds one count of this clone. The same CDR3 is also encoded by other DNA sequences in this sample. The J gene is TRBJ1-2, the V gene TRBV19; TRBD1 might be the D (5 bases). With 5 bases removed from V and 8 bases from J, the gap between germline ends came to 18 bases. Germline CDR1 LNHDA, CDR2 SQIVND (reference sequence). The CDR3 spans 14 residues. The DNA for the CDR3 is TGTGCCAGTAGTCCGTTAAGGCAGGGAGGCGGCTACACCTTC. It is translated as CASSPLRQGGGYTF.

This chain uses TRBV5-1 with TRBJ1-2; D remains ambiguous. The CDR3 contains 17 residues. The V end lost 1 base, the J end lost 0 bases, and 16 bases lay between the germline ends. Per the germline V gene, CDR1 is SGHRS and CDR2 is YFSETQ. The CDR3 nucleotides read TGCGCCAGCAGCTTGAGGACTGTCCCGAGTTCTAACTATGGCTACACCTTC. Its translation: CASSLRTVPSSNYGYTF. Drawing the rest from reference TRBV5-1 and TRBJ1-2, the complete variable domain is KAGVTQTPRYLIKTRGQQVTLSCSPISGHRSVSWYQQTPGQGLQFLFEYFSETQRNKGNFPGRFSGRQFSNSRSEMNVSTLELGDSALYLCASSLRTVPSSNYGYTFGSGTRLTVV.

The rearrangement joins TRBV5-1 to TRBJ1-4; the match to TRBD1 covers 8 bases. This CDR3 region has 16 residues. The trim removed 4 bases at V and 3 bases at J, leaving 8 bases unmatched. CDR1 SGHRS and CDR2 YFSETQ come from the germline V gene. For the CDR3, the DNA is TGCGCCAGCAGCCCCGGCCCACAGGGGGCTAATGAAAAACTGTTTTTT. Its protein is CASSPGPQGANEKLFF.

This chain joins TRBV6-6 and TRBJ1-2; no clear D. The germline V gene encodes CDR1 MNHNY and CDR2 SVGAGI (reference sequence). Trimming cost V 5 bases and J 5 bases, with 6 bases left between them. This CDR3 contains 11 residues. In nucleotides, the CDR3 is TGTGCCAGCAGTCCCTCGTATGGCTACACCTTC. Its protein is CASSPSYGYTF.

A single count supports this clone. The genes are TRBV10-3 and TRBJ2-3; TRBD2 might be the D (6 bases). Germline V gene lookup returns CDR1 ENHRY and CDR2 SYGVKD. The CDR3 sequence is 12 residues long. The ends were cut back, 3 bases at V and 8 bases at J, with 9 bases in the middle. The CDR3 reads CAISDHGGTQYF. The CDR3 nucleotides read TGTGCCATCAGTGATCACGGGGGTACGCAGTATTTT.

The rearrangement links TRBV27 to TRBJ2-1; 10 bases agree with TRBD1. CDR3 size: 15 residues. Trimming at V came to 5 bases and at J to 6 bases, leaving 7 bases not matched to a gene. Germline V CDR1 and CDR2: MNHEY, SMNVEV (reference sequence). The CDR3 sequence is CASSLQGQGFNEQFF. The DNA for the CDR3 is TGTGCCAGCAGTCTACAGGGACAGGGGTTCAATGAGCAGTTCTTC.

The gene calls are TRBV2 and TRBJ1-2; weak D call: TRBD1 (6 bases). This CDR3 has 14 residues. The V end was cut by 6 bases, the J end by 3 bases, with 14 bases between. Germline V gives CDR1 SNHLY, CDR2 FYNNEI. This CDR3 is CASRNREGDYGYTF. CDR3 coding DNA: TGTGCCAGCAGGAACAGGGAGGGTGACTATGGCTACACCTTC.

The chain carries TRBV24-1 and TRBJ2-1; 9 bases map to TRBD1. The trim removed 4 bases at V and 8 bases at J, leaving 11 bases unmatched. Looked up from germline, CDR1 is KGHDR and CDR2 is SFDVKD. This CDR3 contains 16 residues. The CDR3, as DNA: TGTGCCACCAGTGACACCGGGACAGGGAGGTTCGATGAGCAGTTCTTC. As protein: CATSDTGTGRFDEQFF.

The chain combines TRBV5-1 with TRBJ2-7; TRBD2 agrees at 8 bases. The CDR3 length is 15 residues. In germline, CDR1 is SGHRS, CDR2 YFSETQ. With 0 bases clipped from V and 4 bases from J, the junction kept 6 bases outside the gene matches. Here the CDR3 DNA reads TGCGCCAGCAGCTTGGCGGGCGGGGGGCAATACGAGCAGTACTTC. It specifies CASSLAGGGQYEQYF.

V gene TRBV28 combines with J gene TRBJ1-2; TRBD1 aligns across 7 bases. The germline gives CDR1 MDHEN, CDR2 SYDVKM. CDR3 size: 14 residues. Trimming at V came to 5 bases and at J to 6 bases, leaving 9 bases not matched to a gene. Here the CDR3 reads CASSERGRSNGYTF. DNA for the CDR3: TGTGCCAGCAGTGAAAGGGGGCGCTCGAATGGCTACACCTTC.

The V and J genes are TRBV7-9 and TRBJ1-2; maybe TRBD1 (6 bases). The CDR3 is 13 residues long. In germline, CDR1 is SEHNR, CDR2 FQNEAQ (reference sequence). Trimming cost V 5 bases and J 3 bases, with 10 bases left between them. CDR3 residues: CASSANRDYGYTF. CDR3 in DNA: TGTGCCAGCAGCGCGAACAGGGACTATGGCTACACCTTC.

The rearrangement joins TRBV9 to TRBJ2-5, with 8 bases lining up with TRBD1. This CDR3 region has 14 residues. CDR1 is SGDLS and CDR2 is YYNGEE in the germline V gene. Unmatched junction bases numbered 5, after V lost 3 bases and J lost 4 bases. The CDR3 region is CASSGGTGRETQYF. The CDR3 DNA follows: TGTGCCAGCAGCGGGGGGACAGGCCGAGAGACCCAGTACTTC.

The chain is built from TRBV6-5 and TRBJ2-3; possibly TRBD1 for D (6 bases). The CDR3 runs 14 residues. The germline V gene encodes CDR1 MNHEY and CDR2 SVGAGI. The V end was cut by 6 bases, the J end by 4 bases, with 14 bases between. The CDR3 DNA sequence: TGTGCCAGCAGAACAGGGTACAACGCAGATACGCAGTATTTT. Protein sequence: CASRTGYNADTQYF.

This rearrangement joins TRBV19 to TRBJ1-2; 7 positions agree with TRBD1. CDR3 length: 15 residues. The V gene's germline CDR1 is LNHDA and CDR2 SQIVND (reference sequence). J was trimmed by 7 bases and V by 6 bases; bases with no gene match: 14. The CDR3, as DNA: TGTGCCAGTAGAACTATCGCCCGACAGGGCGGTGGCTACACCTTC. The encoded protein is CASRTIARQGGGYTF.

This chain connects TRBV7-9 to TRBJ1-6, with 11 bases aligning to TRBD1. Germline values: CDR1 SEHNR, CDR2 FQNEAQ (reference sequence). CDR3 size: 13 residues. V was clipped by 6 bases and J by 8 bases; unmatched bases: 0. The DNA for the CDR3 is TGTGCCAGCAGGGGACAGGGGGATTCACCCCTCCACTTT. Its protein is CASRGQGDSPLHF.

This chain uses TRBV9 with TRBJ2-7; 9 bases fit TRBD2. Trimming took 0 bases from V and 7 from J; bases not matched to a gene: 5. The CDR3 runs to 14 residues. CDR1 is SGDLS and CDR2 is YYNGEE in the germline V gene. CDR3 in DNA: TGTGCCAGCAGCGTAGAATCCCTAGCGGGGGAGCAGTACTTC. It encodes CASSVESLAGEQYF.

This clone was observed a few times. The chain joins TRBV18 to TRBJ2-1, with 11 bases matching TRBD1. CDR3 length equals 13 residues. Per germline, CDR1 KGHSH and CDR2 LQKENI. The V gene end was trimmed by 10 bases and the J gene end by 6 bases; junction bases not matched to a gene: 5. CDR3 protein: CATRTGGINEQFF. CDR3 nucleotide sequence: TGTGCCACTAGGACAGGGGGCATCAATGAGCAGTTCTTC.

The rearrangement links TRBV2 to TRBJ1-4, with D possibly being TRBD1 (5 bases). The CDR3 has 15 residues. Trimming left V 7 bases short and J 8 bases short, with 20 bases between. CDR1 SNHLY and CDR2 FYNNEI come from the germline V gene. CDR3 sequence (DNA): TGTGCCAGCATGGATGACAGACCCCCGGCCGAAAAACTGTTTTTT. This codes for CASMDDRPPAEKLFF.

The chain recombines TRBV27 with TRBJ2-2, with TRBD1 as a possible D gene (7 bases). This CDR3 has 16 residues. V dropped 3 bases and J dropped 6 bases, with 17 bases sitting between them. Germline CDR1 MNHEY, CDR2 SMNVEV (reference sequence). DNA of the CDR3: TGTGCCAGCAGTTTTCGCGGGACAGAGGTGTCCGGGGAGCTGTTTTTT. Protein product: CASSFRGTEVSGELFF.

The chain links TRBV28 to TRBJ1-1, with D possibly being TRBD1 (5 bases). CDR3 length equals 14 residues. Trimming shortened V by 7 bases and J by 0 bases, and 12 bases separated the two germline ends. Germline lookup yields CDR1 MDHEN and CDR2 SYDVKM. CDR3 residues: CASTLGGLNTEAFF. The CDR3 nucleotides read TGTGCCAGCACCTTGGGGGGTTTGAACACTGAAGCTTTCTTT. The full variable domain, its missing parts supplied by reference TRBV28 and TRBJ1-1, is DVKVTQSSRYLVKRTGEKVFLECVQDMDHENMFWYRQDPGLGLRLIYFSYDVKMKEKGDIPEGYSVSREKKERFSLILESASTNQTSMYLCASTLGGLNTEAFFGQGTRLTVV.

This clone was recorded only once. The chain employs TRBV6-5 and TRBJ2-7; D might be TRBD2 (7 bases). CDR1 is MNHEY and CDR2 is SVGAGI in the germline V gene. V lost 0 bases and J lost 6, with 15 bases in between. The CDR3 has 15 amino acids. CDR3 loop: CASSYSGGLWGEQYF. The CDR3 DNA follows: TGTGCCAGCAGTTACTCGGGGGGGCTCTGGGGCGAGCAGTACTTC.

The chain employs TRBV27 and TRBJ2-2; 8 nucleotides match TRBD1. Germline V gene data show CDR1 as MNHEY and CDR2 as SMNVEV (reference sequence). The CDR3 runs 17 residues. V shed 0 bases, J shed 1 base, and the junction held 4 bases outside the gene matches. The CDR3 reads CASSLSAGGLNTGELFF. The CDR3 DNA is TGTGCCAGCAGTTTATCGGCAGGGGGCCTGAACACCGGGGAGCTGTTTTTT.

This clone was seen just once. The chain couples TRBV29-1 to TRBJ1-1, with 7 nucleotides matching TRBD1. CDR3 length: 15 amino acids. V trimming: 3 bases; J trimming: 10 bases; junction bases outside the gene matches: 17. CDR1 and CDR2 from the germline V gene are SQVTM and ANQGSEA. The CDR3 DNA reads TGCAGCGTTGATTGGTTGTCGTACGGTTCAGGGGGAGCTTTCTTT. Translating it yields CSVDWLSYGSGGAFF. Filled out from reference TRBV29-1 and TRBJ1-1, the complete variable domain reads SAVISQKPSRDICQRGTSLTIQCQVDSQVTMMFWYRQQPGQSLTLIATANQGSEATYESGFVIDKFPISRPNLTFSTLTVSNMSPEDSSIYLCSVDWLSYGSGGAFFGQGTRLTVV.